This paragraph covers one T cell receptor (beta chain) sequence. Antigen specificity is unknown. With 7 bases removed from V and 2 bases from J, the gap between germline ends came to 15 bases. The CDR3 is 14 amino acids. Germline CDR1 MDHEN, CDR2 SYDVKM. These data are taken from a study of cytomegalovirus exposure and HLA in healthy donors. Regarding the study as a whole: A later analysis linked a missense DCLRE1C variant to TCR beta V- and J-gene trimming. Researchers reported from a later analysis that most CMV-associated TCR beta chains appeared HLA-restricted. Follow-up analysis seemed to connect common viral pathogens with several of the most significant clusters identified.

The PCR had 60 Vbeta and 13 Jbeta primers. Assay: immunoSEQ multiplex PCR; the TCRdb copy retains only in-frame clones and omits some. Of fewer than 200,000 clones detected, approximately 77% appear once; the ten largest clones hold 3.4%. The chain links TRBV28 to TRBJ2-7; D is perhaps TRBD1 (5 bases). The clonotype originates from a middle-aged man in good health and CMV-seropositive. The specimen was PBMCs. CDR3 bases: TGTGCCAGCAACCCTCCAGGGATCACCTACGAGCAGTACTTC. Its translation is CASNPPGITYEQYF. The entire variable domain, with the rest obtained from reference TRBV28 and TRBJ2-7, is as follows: DVKVTQSSRYLVKRTGEKVFLECVQDMDHENMFWYRQDPGLGLRLIYFSYDVKMKEKGDIPEGYSVSREKKERFSLILESASTNQTSMYLCASNPPGITYEQYFGPGTRLTVT.